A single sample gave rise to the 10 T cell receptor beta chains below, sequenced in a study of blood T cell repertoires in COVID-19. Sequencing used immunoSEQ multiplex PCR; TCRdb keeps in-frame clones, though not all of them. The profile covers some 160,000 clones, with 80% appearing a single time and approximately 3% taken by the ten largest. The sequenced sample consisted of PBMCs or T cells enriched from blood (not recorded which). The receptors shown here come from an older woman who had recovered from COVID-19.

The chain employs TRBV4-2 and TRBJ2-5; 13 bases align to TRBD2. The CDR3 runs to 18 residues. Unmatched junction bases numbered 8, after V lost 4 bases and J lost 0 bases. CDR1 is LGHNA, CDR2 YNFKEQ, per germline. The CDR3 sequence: CASSLQTSGGPDQETQYF. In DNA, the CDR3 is TGTGCCAGCAGCCTCCAGACTAGCGGGGGGCCCGACCAAGAGACCCAGTACTTC.

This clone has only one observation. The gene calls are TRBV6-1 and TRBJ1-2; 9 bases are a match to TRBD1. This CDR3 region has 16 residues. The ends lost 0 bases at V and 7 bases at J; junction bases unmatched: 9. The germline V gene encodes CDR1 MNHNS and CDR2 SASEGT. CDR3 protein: CASSEAGQGAFRGYTF. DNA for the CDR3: TGTGCCAGCAGTGAAGCGGGACAGGGCGCTTTTCGTGGCTACACCTTC.

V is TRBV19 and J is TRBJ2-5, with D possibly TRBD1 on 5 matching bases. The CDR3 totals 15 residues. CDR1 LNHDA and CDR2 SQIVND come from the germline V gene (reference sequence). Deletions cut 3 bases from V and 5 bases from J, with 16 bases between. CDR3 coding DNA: TGTGCCAGTAGTATTTATGCCGGGTCAGGGGAGACCCAGTACTTC. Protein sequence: CASSIYAGSGETQYF. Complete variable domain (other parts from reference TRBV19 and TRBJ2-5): DGGITQSPKYLFRKEGQNVTLSCEQNLNHDAMYWYRQDPGQGLRLIYYSQIVNDFQKGDIAEGYSVSREKKESFPLTVTSAQKNPTAFYLCASSIYAGSGETQYFGPGTRLLVL.

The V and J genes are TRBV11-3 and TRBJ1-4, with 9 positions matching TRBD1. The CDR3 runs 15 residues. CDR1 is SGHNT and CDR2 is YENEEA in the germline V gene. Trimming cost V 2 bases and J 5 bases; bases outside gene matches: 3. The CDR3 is CASSLRTGVNEKLFF. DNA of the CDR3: TGTGCCAGCAGCTTAAGGACAGGGGTGAATGAAAAACTGTTTTTT.

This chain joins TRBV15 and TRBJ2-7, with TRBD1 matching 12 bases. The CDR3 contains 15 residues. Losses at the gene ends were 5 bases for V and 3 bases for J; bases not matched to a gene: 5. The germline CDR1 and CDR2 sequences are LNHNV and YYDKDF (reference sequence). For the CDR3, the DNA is TGTGCCACCAGCTGGGACAGGGGGCAGATCTACGAGCAGTACTTC. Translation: CATSWDRGQIYEQYF.

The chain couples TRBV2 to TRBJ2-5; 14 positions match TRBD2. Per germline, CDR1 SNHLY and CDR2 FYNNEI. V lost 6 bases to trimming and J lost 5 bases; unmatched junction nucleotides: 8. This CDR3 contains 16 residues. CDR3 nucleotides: TGTGCCAGCAGCGAGACTAGCGGGGGGGCGTGGGAGACCCAGTACTTC. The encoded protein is CASSETSGGAWETQYF.

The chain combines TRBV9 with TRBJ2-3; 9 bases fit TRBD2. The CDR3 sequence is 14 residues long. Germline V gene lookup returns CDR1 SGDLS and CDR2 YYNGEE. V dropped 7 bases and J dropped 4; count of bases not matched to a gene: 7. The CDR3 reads CASSLSGGPDTQYF. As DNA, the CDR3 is TGTGCCAGCTCGTTGAGCGGGGGGCCAGATACGCAGTATTTT. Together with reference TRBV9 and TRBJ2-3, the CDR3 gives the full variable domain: DSGVTQTPKHLITATGQRVTLRCSPRSGDLSVYWYQQSLDQGLQFLIQYYNGEERAKGNILERFSAQQFPDLHSELNLSSLELGDSALYFCASSLSGGPDTQYFGPGTRLTVL.

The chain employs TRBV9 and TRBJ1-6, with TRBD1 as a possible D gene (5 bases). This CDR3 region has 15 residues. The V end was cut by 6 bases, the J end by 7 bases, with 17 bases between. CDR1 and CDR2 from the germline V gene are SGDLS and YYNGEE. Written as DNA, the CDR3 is TGTGCCAGCACCACAACAGACAGCTTCAATTCACCCCTCCACTTT. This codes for CASTTTDSFNSPLHF.

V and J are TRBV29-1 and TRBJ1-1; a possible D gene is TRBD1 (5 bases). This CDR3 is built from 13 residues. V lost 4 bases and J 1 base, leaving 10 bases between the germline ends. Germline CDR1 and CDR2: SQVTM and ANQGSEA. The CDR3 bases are TGCAGCGTTGCCTCGGGGGAGAACACTGAAGCTTTCTTT. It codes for CSVASGENTEAFF.

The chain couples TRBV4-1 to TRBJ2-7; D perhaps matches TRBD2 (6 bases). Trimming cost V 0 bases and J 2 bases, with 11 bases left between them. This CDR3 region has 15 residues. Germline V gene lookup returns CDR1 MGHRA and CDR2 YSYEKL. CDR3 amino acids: CASSQDWRGTYEQYF. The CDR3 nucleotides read TGCGCCAGCAGCCAAGATTGGCGGGGAACCTACGAGCAGTACTTC.